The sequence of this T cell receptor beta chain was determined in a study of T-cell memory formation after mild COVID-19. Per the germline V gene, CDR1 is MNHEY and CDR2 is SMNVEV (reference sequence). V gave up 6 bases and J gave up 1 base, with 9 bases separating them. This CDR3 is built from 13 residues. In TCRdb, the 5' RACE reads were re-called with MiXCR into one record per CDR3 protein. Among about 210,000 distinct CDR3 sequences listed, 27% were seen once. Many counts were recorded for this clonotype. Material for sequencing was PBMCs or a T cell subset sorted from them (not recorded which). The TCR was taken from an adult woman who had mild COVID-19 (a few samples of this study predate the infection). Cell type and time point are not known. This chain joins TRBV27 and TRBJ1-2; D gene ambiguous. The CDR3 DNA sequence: TGTGCCAGCAGCTTCGGCAGTAACTATGGCTACACCTTC. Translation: CASSFGSNYGYTF.